The present entry profiles one T cell receptor beta chain with its context. Its specificity is unknown. This sample's RNA came from whole unsorted tissue. The library came from three nested PCR rounds adapted from ARM-PCR protocols. TCRdb processed the multiplex PCR reads anew with MiXCR; each CDR3 protein has one entry. The table has approximately 71,000 distinct CDR3 sequences, 55% to 70% seen once. The source of the sample is a study of tumor and adjacent non-tumor tissue in lung cancer. Germline lookup yields CDR1 SGHTA and CDR2 FQGTGA. This CDR3 is 15 amino acids long. V shed 5 bases and J shed 3 bases, with 13 bases lying between them. Study-wide points: Higher tumor TCR diversity was associated with shorter survival.

The sequenced material came from lung tumor tissue. The clonotype comes from a man aged 45 to 65 with non-small cell lung cancer. This chain uses TRBV7-3 with TRBJ2-2; perhaps TRBD1 as D (5 bases). This CDR3 is CASSPDTAYTGELFF. CDR3 DNA sequence: TGTGCCAGCAGCCCGGACACAGCGTACACCGGGGAGCTGTTTTTT.